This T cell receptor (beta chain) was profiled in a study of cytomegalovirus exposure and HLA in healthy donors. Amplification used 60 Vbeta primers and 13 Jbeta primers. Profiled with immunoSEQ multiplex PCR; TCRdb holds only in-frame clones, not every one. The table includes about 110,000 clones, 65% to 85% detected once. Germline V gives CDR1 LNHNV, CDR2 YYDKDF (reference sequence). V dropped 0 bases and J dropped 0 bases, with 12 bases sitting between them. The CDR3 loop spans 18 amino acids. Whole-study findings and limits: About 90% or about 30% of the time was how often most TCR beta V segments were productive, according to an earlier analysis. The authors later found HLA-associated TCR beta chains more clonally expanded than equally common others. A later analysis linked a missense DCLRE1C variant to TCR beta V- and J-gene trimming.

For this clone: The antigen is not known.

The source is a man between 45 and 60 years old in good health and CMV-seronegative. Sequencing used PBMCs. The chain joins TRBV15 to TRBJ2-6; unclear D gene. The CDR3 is CATSRDHQVRSGANVLTF. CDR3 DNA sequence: TGTGCCACCAGCAGAGATCATCAGGTTCGCTCTGGGGCCAACGTCCTGACTTTC.